These 19 T cell receptor beta chains were sequenced from one sample in a study of shared clonotypes between healthy human individuals. Assay used: immunoSEQ multiplex PCR; TCRdb lists only in-frame clones, some missing. The sample records 2 million to 2.5 million clones, approximately 94% being singletons. What was sequenced was naive CD4+ T cells sorted from blood. As to subset: CD45RA+ positively selected. The origin of the receptors is a man aged 18-30 years in good health.

The chain has TRBV6-1 and TRBJ1-6; 8 bases match TRBD1. Germline V lookup: CDR1 MNHNS, CDR2 SASEGT. The J segment lost 5 bases and the V segment lost 1 base, leaving 10 bases of the junction unmatched. This CDR3 has 18 residues. This chain's CDR3 is CASSEGGHRGWDNSPLHF. CDR3 in DNA: TGTGCCAGCAGTGAAGGGGGGCACAGGGGGTGGGATAATTCACCCCTCCACTTT.

The chain couples TRBV11-2 to TRBJ2-5, with D tentatively TRBD2 (5 bases). The V and J ends lost 1 base and 10 bases respectively, with 16 bases between them. CDR3 length: 14 amino acids. The germline V gene encodes CDR1 SGHAT and CDR2 FQNNGV. CDR3 bases: TGTGCCAGCAGCTTAGGCAGTGGCCCAGAGGGCCAGTACTTC. Protein: CASSLGSGPEGQYF.

The V call is TRBV5-1, the J call TRBJ2-3; D gene ambiguous. Trimming took 0 bases from V and 3 from J, leaving 14 bases between them. The germline V gene encodes CDR1 SGHRS and CDR2 YFSETQ. The CDR3 runs 16 residues. The CDR3 reads CASSLVGYWGTDTQYF. The CDR3 DNA reads as TGCGCCAGCAGCTTGGTGGGCTACTGGGGAACAGATACGCAGTATTTT.

The CDR3 loop reads CASSLEGTAGEQYF. The CDR3 DNA is TGTGCCAGCAGCTTGGAAGGGACGGCGGGAGAGCAGTACTTC. V usage is TRBV5-4 and J usage is TRBJ2-7; D is perhaps TRBD2 (6 bases). This CDR3 spans 14 amino acids. Germline lookup yields CDR1 SGHNT and CDR2 YYREEE (reference sequence). V lost 0 bases and J 7 bases, leaving 14 bases between the germline ends.

The chain has TRBV19 and TRBJ1-2; TRBD1 agrees at 12 bases. After removal of 7 bases from V and 8 bases from J, the junction contained 17 bases not matched to a gene. This CDR3 contains 17 residues. Germline CDR1 is LNHDA and CDR2 is SQIVND (reference sequence). CDR3 sequence: CASTYIRPGQGAEGYTF. CDR3 nucleotides: TGTGCCAGTACCTACATACGGCCGGGACAGGGGGCGGAAGGCTACACCTTC.

This CDR3 is CASSLGQGLQYF. The CDR3 bases are TGTGCCAGCTCACTGGGACAGGGGCTGCAGTATTTT. V and J are TRBV18 and TRBJ2-3, with 10 nucleotides matching TRBD1. Trimming cost V 4 bases and J 11 bases; bases outside gene matches: 3. In germline, CDR1 is KGHSH, CDR2 LQKENI. The CDR3 has 12 amino acids.

This clone was seen only once. The chain employs TRBV28 and TRBJ2-7; D is possibly TRBD1 (5 bases). Per germline, CDR1 MDHEN and CDR2 SYDVKM. V lost 3 bases and J 7 bases, leaving 13 bases between the germline ends. The CDR3 covers 13 residues. In DNA, the CDR3 is TGTGCCAGCAGTTTGCGCAGGGTGGAGGAGCAGTACTTC. This encodes CASSLRRVEEQYF.

The table lists this clone with a count of one. This chain joins TRBV15 and TRBJ2-7; TRBD1 aligns across 9 bases. Per the germline V gene, CDR1 is LNHNV and CDR2 is YYDKDF (reference sequence). V trimming: 5 bases; J trimming: 2 bases; junction bases outside the gene matches: 4. The CDR3 has 14 amino acids. Here the CDR3 DNA reads TGTGCCACCAGCGTCCGGGACAGGGCCTACGAGCAGTACTTC. Translation gives CATSVRDRAYEQYF. Full variable domain (rest looked up from reference TRBV15 and TRBJ2-7): DAMVIQNPRYQVTQFGKPVTLSCSQTLNHNVMYWYQQKSSQAPKLLFHYYDKDFNNEADTPDNFQSRRPNTSFCFLDIRSPGLGDTAMYLCATSVRDRAYEQYFGPGTRLTVT.

This clone was found once. The chain couples TRBV29-1 to TRBJ2-5, with TRBD1 identical over 8 bases. After removal of 5 bases from V and 4 bases from J, the junction contained 6 bases not matched to a gene. Germline lookup yields CDR1 SQVTM and CDR2 ANQGSEA. The CDR3 is 13 amino acids. The CDR3 region has the DNA TGCAGCGTTAGGACAGGGAAGGGAGAGACCCAGTACTTC. Encoded protein: CSVRTGKGETQYF. Filled out from reference TRBV29-1 and TRBJ2-5, the complete variable domain reads SAVISQKPSRDICQRGTSLTIQCQVDSQVTMMFWYRQQPGQSLTLIATANQGSEATYESGFVIDKFPISRPNLTFSTLTVSNMSPEDSSIYLCSVRTGKGETQYFGPGTRLLVL.

The V and J genes are TRBV7-6 and TRBJ2-1; weak D call: TRBD1 (8 bases). V gave up 5 bases and J gave up 11 bases, with 16 bases separating them. Germline V CDR1 and CDR2: SGHVS, FNYEAQ. This CDR3 contains 13 residues. CDR3 residues: CASSTGGGTQQFF. The CDR3 DNA follows: TGTGCCAGCAGCACAGGGGGGGGGACTCAGCAGTTCTTC.

The rearrangement links TRBV6-6 to TRBJ1-5; D gene ambiguous. Between the trimmed V and J ends, which lost 2 bases and 2 bases, there was a span of 13 bases. The CDR3 spans 16 residues. Germline lookup yields CDR1 MNHNY and CDR2 SVGAGI (reference sequence). Here the CDR3 DNA reads TGTGCCAGCAGTTACGCCCAAGTGGGTGGCAATCAGCCCCAGCATTTT. It encodes CASSYAQVGGNQPQHF.

For this clone: One end of the junction is discordant with germline, which a read error may explain. This chain links TRBV28 with TRBJ1-1, with D unclear. The germline gives CDR1 MDHEN, CDR2 SYDVKM. This CDR3 has 12 residues. CDR3 DNA: TGTGCCAGCAGTCCCCAACTCGGCGAGGCACGCTTT. It codes for CASSPQLGEARF.

CDR3 residues: CASSITEQGRGYTF. CDR3 DNA sequence: TGTGCCAGTAGTATAACGGAGCAGGGGCGCGGCTACACCTTC. The J gene is TRBJ1-2, the V gene TRBV19, with a weak D call TRBD1 (6 bases). This CDR3 is built from 14 residues. V was shortened by 2 bases and J by 8 bases, with 15 bases between the two germline ends. Germline CDR1 LNHDA, CDR2 SQIVND (reference sequence).

This chain links TRBV9 with TRBJ2-3; the match to TRBD2 covers 9 bases. The germline V gene has CDR1 SGDLS and CDR2 YYNGEE. The CDR3 extends over 15 amino acids. The junction had 4 bases not matched to a gene; V was cut back by 0 bases and J by 5 bases. The CDR3 here is CASSVVPSGVDTQYF. CDR3 bases: TGTGCCAGCAGCGTAGTTCCTAGCGGGGTAGATACGCAGTATTTT. Combining the CDR3 with reference TRBV9 and TRBJ2-3 gives the whole variable domain DSGVTQTPKHLITATGQRVTLRCSPRSGDLSVYWYQQSLDQGLQFLIQYYNGEERAKGNILERFSAQQFPDLHSELNLSSLELGDSALYFCASSVVPSGVDTQYFGPGTRLTVL.

V is TRBV19 and J is TRBJ1-5; a possible D gene is TRBD1 (6 bases). Trimming removed 6 bases from V and 3 bases from J, with 12 bases in between. Germline V gene lookup returns CDR1 LNHDA and CDR2 SQIVND (reference sequence). This CDR3 contains 14 residues. CDR3 bases: TGTGCCAGTAGCGAACAGGGTTTCAATCAGCCCCAGCATTTT. Translated, it gives CASSEQGFNQPQHF. Full variable domain (outside the CDR3, taken from reference TRBV19 and TRBJ1-5): DGGITQSPKYLFRKEGQNVTLSCEQNLNHDAMYWYRQDPGQGLRLIYYSQIVNDFQKGDIAEGYSVSREKKESFPLTVTSAQKNPTAFYLCASSEQGFNQPQHFGDGTRLSIL.

This chain links TRBV11-2 with TRBJ1-1; D may be TRBD1 (6 bases). V lost 1 base to trimming and J lost 1 base, with 10 bases between them. The CDR3 has 15 residues. Germline V gene lookup returns CDR1 SGHAT and CDR2 FQNNGV. The CDR3 here is CASSLAGHSNTEAFF. In nucleotides, the CDR3 is TGTGCCAGCAGCTTAGCGGGACACTCGAACACTGAAGCTTTCTTT.

A single count supports this clone. J is TRBJ2-2 and V is TRBV27; TRBD1 aligns across 7 bases. Germline values: CDR1 MNHEY, CDR2 SMNVEV (reference sequence). After removal of 2 bases from V and 0 bases from J, the junction contained 3 bases not matched to a gene. This CDR3 is built from 16 residues. In nucleotides, the CDR3 is TGTGCCAGCAGTTTAGCAGGGGGTACGAACACCGGGGAGCTGTTTTTT. Its translation is CASSLAGGTNTGELFF.

The rearrangement links TRBV2 to TRBJ2-5, with D perhaps TRBD2 (7 bases). The germline CDR1 and CDR2 sequences are SNHLY and FYNNEI. The V end was cut by 1 base, the J end by 5 bases, with 23 bases between. This CDR3 spans 18 amino acids. CDR3 sequence: CASSEGLMSGGIRETQYF. In DNA form, the CDR3 reads TGTGCCAGCAGTGAAGGTCTAATGTCGGGGGGCATACGGGAGACCCAGTACTTC.

The chain combines TRBV7-9 with TRBJ2-2, with D hard to call. Trimming stripped 1 base from V and 0 bases from J, with 9 bases between. CDR3 length: 16 residues. The germline gives CDR1 SEHNR, CDR2 FQNEAQ (reference sequence). The CDR3 DNA reads as TGTGCCAGCAGCTTAGGTGCCCTCGCGAACACCGGGGAGCTGTTTTTT. Protein sequence: CASSLGALANTGELFF. Combining the CDR3 with reference TRBV7-9 and TRBJ2-2 gives the whole variable domain DTGVSQNPRHKITKRGQNVTFRCDPISEHNRLYWYRQTLGQGPEFLTYFQNEAQLEKSRLLSDRFSAERPKGSFSTLEIQRTEQGDSAMYLCASSLGALANTGELFFGEGSRLTVL.